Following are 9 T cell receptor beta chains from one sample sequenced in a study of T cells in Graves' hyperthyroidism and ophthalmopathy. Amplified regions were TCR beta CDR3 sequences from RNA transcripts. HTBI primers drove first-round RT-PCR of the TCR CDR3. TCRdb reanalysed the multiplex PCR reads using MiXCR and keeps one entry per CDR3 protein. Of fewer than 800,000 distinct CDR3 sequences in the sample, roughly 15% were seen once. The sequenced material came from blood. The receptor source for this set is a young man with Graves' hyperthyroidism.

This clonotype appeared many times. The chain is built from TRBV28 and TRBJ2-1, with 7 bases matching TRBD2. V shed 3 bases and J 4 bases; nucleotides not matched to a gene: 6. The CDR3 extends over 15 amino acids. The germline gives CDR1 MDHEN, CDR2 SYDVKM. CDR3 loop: CASSFSGRLYNEQFF. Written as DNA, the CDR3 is TGTGCCAGCAGTTTTAGCGGGCGCTTGTACAATGAGCAGTTCTTC.

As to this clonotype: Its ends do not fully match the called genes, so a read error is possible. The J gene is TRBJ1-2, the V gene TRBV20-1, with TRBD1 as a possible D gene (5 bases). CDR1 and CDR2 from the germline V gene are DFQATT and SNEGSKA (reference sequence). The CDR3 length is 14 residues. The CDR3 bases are TGCAGCGCTAGACCGGGACGGCCCGCTGCTGGCTACACCTTC. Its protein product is CSARPGRPAAGYTF.

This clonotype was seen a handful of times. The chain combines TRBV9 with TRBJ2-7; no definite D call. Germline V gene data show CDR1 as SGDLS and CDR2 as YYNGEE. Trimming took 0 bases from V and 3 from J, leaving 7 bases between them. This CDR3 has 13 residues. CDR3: CASSVADGYEQYF. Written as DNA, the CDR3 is TGTGCCAGCAGCGTAGCAGACGGCTACGAGCAGTACTTC.

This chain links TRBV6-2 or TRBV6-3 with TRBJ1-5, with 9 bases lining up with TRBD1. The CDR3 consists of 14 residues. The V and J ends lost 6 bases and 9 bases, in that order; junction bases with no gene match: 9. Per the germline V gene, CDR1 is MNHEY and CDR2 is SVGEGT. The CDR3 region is CASSSDRGDRPQHF. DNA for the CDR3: TGTGCCAGCAGCTCGGACAGGGGCGATAGGCCCCAGCATTTT.

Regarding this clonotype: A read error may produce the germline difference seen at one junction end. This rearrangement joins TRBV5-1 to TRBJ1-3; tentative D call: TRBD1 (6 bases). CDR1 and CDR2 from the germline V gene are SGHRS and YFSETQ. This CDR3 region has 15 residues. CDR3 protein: CASSPPGAHGNTIYF. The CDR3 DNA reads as TGCGCTAGCAGCCCGCCGGGGGCTCACGGAAACACCATATATTTT.

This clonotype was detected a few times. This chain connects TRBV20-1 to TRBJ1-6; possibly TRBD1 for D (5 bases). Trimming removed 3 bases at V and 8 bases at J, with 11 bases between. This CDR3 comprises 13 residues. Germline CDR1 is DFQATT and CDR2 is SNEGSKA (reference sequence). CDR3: CSARPGPDSPLHF. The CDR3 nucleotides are TGCAGTGCTAGGCCGGGGCCAGATTCACCCCTCCACTTT.

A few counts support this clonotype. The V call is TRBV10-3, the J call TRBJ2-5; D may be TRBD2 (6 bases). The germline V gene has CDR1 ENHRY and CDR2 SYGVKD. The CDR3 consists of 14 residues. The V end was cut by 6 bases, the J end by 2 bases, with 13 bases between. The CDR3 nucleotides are TGTGCCATCAGCCCGGGGGACGGTCAAGAGACCCAGTACTTC. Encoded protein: CAISPGDGQETQYF.

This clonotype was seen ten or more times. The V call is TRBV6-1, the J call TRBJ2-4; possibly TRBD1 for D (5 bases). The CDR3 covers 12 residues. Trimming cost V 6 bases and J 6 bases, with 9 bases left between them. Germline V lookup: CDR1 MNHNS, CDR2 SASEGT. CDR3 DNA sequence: TGTGCCAGCAGCCCTGACAGAAACATTCAGTACTTC. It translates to CASSPDRNIQYF.

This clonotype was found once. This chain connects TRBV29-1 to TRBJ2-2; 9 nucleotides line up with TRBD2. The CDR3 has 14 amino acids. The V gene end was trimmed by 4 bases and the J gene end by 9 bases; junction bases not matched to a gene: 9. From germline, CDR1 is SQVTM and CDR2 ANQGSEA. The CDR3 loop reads CSVVIAGASWELFF. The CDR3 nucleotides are TGCAGCGTTGTAATAGCGGGGGCTTCTTGGGAGCTGTTTTTT.